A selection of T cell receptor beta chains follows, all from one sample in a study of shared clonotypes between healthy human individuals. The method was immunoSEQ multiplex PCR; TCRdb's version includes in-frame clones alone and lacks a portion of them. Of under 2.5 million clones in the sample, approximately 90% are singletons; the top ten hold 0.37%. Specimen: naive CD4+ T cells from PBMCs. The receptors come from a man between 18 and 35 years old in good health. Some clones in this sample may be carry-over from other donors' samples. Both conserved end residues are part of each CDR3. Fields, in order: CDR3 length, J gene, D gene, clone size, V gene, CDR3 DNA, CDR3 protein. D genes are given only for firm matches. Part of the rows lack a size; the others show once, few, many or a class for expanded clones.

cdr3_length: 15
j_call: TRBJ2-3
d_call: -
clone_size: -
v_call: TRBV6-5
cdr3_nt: TGTGCCAGCAGTTACTCTCCTTCGGGGGCAGATACGCAGTATTTT
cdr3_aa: CASSYSPSGADTQYF

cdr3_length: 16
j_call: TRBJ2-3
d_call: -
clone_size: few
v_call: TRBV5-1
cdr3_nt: TGCGCCAGCACTTTTTCCCCGACTGCTAGCACAGATACGCAGTATTTT
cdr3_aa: CASTFSPTASTDTQYF

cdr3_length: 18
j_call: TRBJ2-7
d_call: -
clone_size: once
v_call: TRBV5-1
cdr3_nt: TGCGCCAGCAGCTTGGCAGGTTTTCAAGGTCCTCACTCCTACGAGCAGTACTTC
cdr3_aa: CASSLAGFQGPHSYEQYF

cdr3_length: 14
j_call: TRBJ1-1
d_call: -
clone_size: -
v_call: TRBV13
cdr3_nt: TGTGCCAGCAGCACCAGGGGCCTGAACACTGAAGCTTTCTTT
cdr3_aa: CASSTRGLNTEAFF

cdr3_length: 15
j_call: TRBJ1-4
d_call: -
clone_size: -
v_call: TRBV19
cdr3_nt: TGTGCCAGTAGCAAGGGACAACGGATAGGGGAAAAACTGTTTTTT
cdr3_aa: CASSKGQRIGEKLFF

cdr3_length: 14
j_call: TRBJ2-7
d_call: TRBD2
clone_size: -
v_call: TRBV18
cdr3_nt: TGTGCCAGCTCACCCTTTAGCGGGAGAGACGAGCAGTACTTC
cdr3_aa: CASSPFSGRDEQYF

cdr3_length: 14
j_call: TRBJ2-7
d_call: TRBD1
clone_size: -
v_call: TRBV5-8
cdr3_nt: TGTGCCAGCAGCCCACGGACAGGGGACTACGAGCAGTACTTC
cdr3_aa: CASSPRTGDYEQYF

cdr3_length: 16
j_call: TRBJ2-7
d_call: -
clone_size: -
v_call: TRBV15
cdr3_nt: TGTGCCACCAGCAGAGAGGTAGTGGGAGTCAGGGACGAGCAGTACTTC
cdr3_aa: CATSREVVGVRDEQYF

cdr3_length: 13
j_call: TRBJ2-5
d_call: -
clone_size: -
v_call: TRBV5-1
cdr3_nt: TGCGCCAGCACCGTGGGGTACCAAGAGACCCAGTACTTC
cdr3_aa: CASTVGYQETQYF

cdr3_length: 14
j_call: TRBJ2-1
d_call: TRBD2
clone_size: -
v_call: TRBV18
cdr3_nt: TGTGCCAGCTCACCACAGACTAGCGCGAGTGAGCAGTTCTTC
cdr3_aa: CASSPQTSASEQFF

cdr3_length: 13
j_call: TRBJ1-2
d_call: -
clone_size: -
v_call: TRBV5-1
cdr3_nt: TGCGCCAGCAGCACCGGACTGTCGGGTGGCTACACCTTC
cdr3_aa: CASSTGLSGGYTF

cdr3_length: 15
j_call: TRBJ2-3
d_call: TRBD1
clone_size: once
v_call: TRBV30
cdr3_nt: TGTGCCTGGAGTGTTAGGGGACAGGGTTTAGATACGCAGTATTTT
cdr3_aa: CAWSVRGQGLDTQYF

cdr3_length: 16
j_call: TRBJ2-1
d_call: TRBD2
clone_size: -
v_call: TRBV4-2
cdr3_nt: TGTGCCAGCAGCCAAGAAACTAGCGGGAGCCGAAATGAGCAGTTCTTC
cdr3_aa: CASSQETSGSRNEQFF

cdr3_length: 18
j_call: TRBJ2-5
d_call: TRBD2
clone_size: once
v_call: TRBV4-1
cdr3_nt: TGCGCCAGCAGCCAAGTCGGGCGGGAGGGGCCACCAGGCGAGACCCAGTACTTC
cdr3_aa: CASSQVGREGPPGETQYF

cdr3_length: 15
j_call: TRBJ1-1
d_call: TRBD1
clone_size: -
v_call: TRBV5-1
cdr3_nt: TGCGCCAGCAGCCCCGGGGACAGGGAAAGCACTGAAGCTTTCTTT
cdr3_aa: CASSPGDRESTEAFF

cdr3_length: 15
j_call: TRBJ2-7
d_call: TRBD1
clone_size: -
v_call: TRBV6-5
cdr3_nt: TGTGCCAGCAGGGCGAATACAGGGGTGACCTACGAGCAGTACTTC
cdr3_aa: CASRANTGVTYEQYF

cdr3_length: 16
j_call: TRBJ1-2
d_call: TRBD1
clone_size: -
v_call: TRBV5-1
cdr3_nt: TGCGCCAGCAGCTTGGACACGGGACAGGGTTTAAGTCGATACACCTTC
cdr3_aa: CASSLDTGQGLSRYTF

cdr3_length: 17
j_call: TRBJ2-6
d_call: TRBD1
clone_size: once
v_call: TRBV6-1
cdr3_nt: TGTGCCAGCAGTGTACAGGGGATTAGCTCTGGGGCCAACGTCCTGACTTTC
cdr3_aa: CASSVQGISSGANVLTF

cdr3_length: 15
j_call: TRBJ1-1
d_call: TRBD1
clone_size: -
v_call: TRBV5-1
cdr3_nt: TGCGCCAGCAGCTTGGAACAGGGGGCTGGCACTGAAGCTTTCTTT
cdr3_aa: CASSLEQGAGTEAFF

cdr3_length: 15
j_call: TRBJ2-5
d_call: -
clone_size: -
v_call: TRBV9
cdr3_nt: TGTGCCAGCAGCGCCCTGGGGACGTCTGAAGAGACCCAGTACTTC
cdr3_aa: CASSALGTSEETQYF

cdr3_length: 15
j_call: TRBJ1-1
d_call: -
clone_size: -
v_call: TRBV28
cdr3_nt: TGTGCCAGCAGTTCATTCGACAGGCCGAACACTGAAGCTTTCTTT
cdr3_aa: CASSSFDRPNTEAFF

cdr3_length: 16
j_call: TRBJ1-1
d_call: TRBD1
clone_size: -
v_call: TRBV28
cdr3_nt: TGTGCCAGCAGTTCTTCACCGGGACAGGGAAACACTGAAGCTTTCTTT
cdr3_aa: CASSSSPGQGNTEAFF

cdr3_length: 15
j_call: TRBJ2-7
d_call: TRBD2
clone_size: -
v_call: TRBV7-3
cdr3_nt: TGTGCCAGCAGCTCCATAGCGGGAGGGCCTAACGAGCAGTACTTC
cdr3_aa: CASSSIAGGPNEQYF

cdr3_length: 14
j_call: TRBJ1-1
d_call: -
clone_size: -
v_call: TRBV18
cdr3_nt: TGTGCCAGCTCACCAATTGGCATTAACACTGAAGCTTTCTTT
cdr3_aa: CASSPIGINTEAFF

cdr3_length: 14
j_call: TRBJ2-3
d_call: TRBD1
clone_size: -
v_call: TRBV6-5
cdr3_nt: TGTGCCAGCAGGATACAGGGGATGGCAGATACGCAGTATTTT
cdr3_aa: CASRIQGMADTQYF

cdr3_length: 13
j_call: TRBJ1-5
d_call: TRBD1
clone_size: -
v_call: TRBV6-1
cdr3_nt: TGTGCCAGCAGTGTACAGGGGAGTCAGCCCCAGCATTTT
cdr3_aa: CASSVQGSQPQHF